This entry is about one T cell receptor (beta chain). Its target is not known. This sample is drawn from a study of identical twins. The CDR3 runs to 10 residues. Trimming pared 6 bases from V and 4 bases from J, leaving 6 bases between. CDR1 DFQATT and CDR2 SNEGSKA come from the germline V gene (reference sequence). TCRdb analysed the 5' RACE reads with MiXCR anew, one entry per CDR3 protein. The sample lists roughly 260,000 distinct CDR3 sequences, about an eighth occurring once. Study results and caveats: Invariant MAIT and iNKT cells are populations that could partly confound zero-insertion analyses. Out-of-frame alpha sequences shared by twins showed excess low generation probability.

V and J are TRBV20-1 and TRBJ2-5, with D hard to call. This receptor was obtained from a woman between 18 and 29 years old in good health. Sequencing input: memory (CD45RO+) T cells sorted from blood. The CDR3 region has the DNA TGCAGTGCAAGGCGAGAGACCCAGTACTTC. Translation gives CSARRETQYF.